These 32 T cell receptor beta chains originate from one sample sequenced in a study of blood T cell repertoires in COVID-19. Clones were read by immunoSEQ multiplex PCR, and TCRdb kept only the in-frame ones, dropping some. The sample carries around 100,000 clones, about 80% recorded once. Sample: peripheral blood. These receptors were collected from a human donor in a cohort sampled during active COVID-19.

The chain couples TRBV18 to TRBJ2-7, with TRBD1 as a possible D gene (6 bases). The CDR3 runs 15 residues. The V gene's germline CDR1 is KGHSH and CDR2 LQKENI. Trimming took off 6 bases at V and 2 bases at J, with 17 bases between the two ends. CDR3 in amino acids: CASSLIQGKAYEQYF. As DNA, the CDR3 is TGTGCCAGCTCCTTAATACAGGGTAAAGCCTACGAGCAGTACTTC.

The V gene is TRBV5-1, the J gene TRBJ1-2, with D perhaps matching TRBD1 (5 bases). The CDR3 is 13 amino acids. CDR1 SGHRS and CDR2 YFSETQ come from the germline V gene. Trimming shortened V by 0 bases and J by 8 bases, and 11 bases separated the two germline ends. The CDR3 DNA follows: TGCGCCAGCAGCTTGGGGCAGGGCAGCGGCTACACCTTC. Its translation: CASSLGQGSGYTF. The full variable domain, rest sourced from reference TRBV5-1 and TRBJ1-2, is KAGVTQTPRYLIKTRGQQVTLSCSPISGHRSVSWYQQTPGQGLQFLFEYFSETQRNKGNFPGRFSGRQFSNSRSEMNVSTLELGDSALYLCASSLGQGSGYTFGSGTRLTVV.

The rearrangement uses TRBV28 and TRBJ2-3; 7 bases line up with TRBD1. Germline V gene lookup returns CDR1 MDHEN and CDR2 SYDVKM. The junction had 9 bases not matched to a gene; V was cut back by 6 bases and J by 0 bases. The CDR3 is 16 amino acids. The DNA of the CDR3 is TGTGCCAGCAGCCGAGTAGACAGGGTTAGCACAGATACGCAGTATTTT. The encoded protein is CASSRVDRVSTDTQYF.

The chain combines TRBV28 with TRBJ1-5; 8 positions agree with TRBD1. With 3 bases clipped from V and 5 bases from J, the junction kept 9 bases outside the gene matches. CDR3 length equals 16 residues. Germline V gives CDR1 MDHEN, CDR2 SYDVKM. The CDR3 protein is CASSFLGQGVDQPQHF. The CDR3 DNA reads TGTGCCAGCAGTTTCCTCGGACAGGGCGTCGATCAGCCCCAGCATTTT. The complete variable domain, with remaining parts taken from reference TRBV28 and TRBJ1-5, reads DVKVTQSSRYLVKRTGEKVFLECVQDMDHENMFWYRQDPGLGLRLIYFSYDVKMKEKGDIPEGYSVSREKKERFSLILESASTNQTSMYLCASSFLGQGVDQPQHFGDGTRLSIL.

This clone appeared a few times. This chain joins TRBV10-3 and TRBJ2-1, with TRBD1 as a possible D gene (5 bases). V was cut by 6 bases and J by 3 bases, with 12 bases left in between. Per germline, CDR1 ENHRY and CDR2 SYGVKD. CDR3 size: 14 residues. CDR3 sequence (DNA): TGTGCCATCAGATACTCGGACATCTACAATGAGCAGTTCTTC. Translated, it gives CAIRYSDIYNEQFF.

This sequence joins TRBV11-3 and TRBJ2-3; D ambiguous. This CDR3 spans 16 amino acids. CDR1 and CDR2 (germline): SGHNT, YENEEA. The ends were cut back, 1 base at V and 0 bases at J, with 11 bases in the middle. CDR3 region: CASSLGNGGSTDTQYF. The DNA for the CDR3 is TGTGCCAGCAGCTTAGGGAACGGCGGTAGCACAGATACGCAGTATTTT. Supplemented by reference TRBV11-3 and TRBJ2-3, the full variable domain reads EAGVVQSPRYKIIEKKQPVAFWCNPISGHNTLYWYLQNLGQGPELLIRYENEEAVDDSQLPKDRFSAERLKGVDSTLKIQPAELGDSAVYLCASSLGNGGSTDTQYFGPGTRLTVL.

The V gene is TRBV28, the J gene TRBJ1-1; D is undetermined. The CDR3 contains 14 residues. V was pared by 3 bases and J by 0 bases, with 8 bases between. Germline V gene data show CDR1 as MDHEN and CDR2 as SYDVKM. Here the CDR3 reads CASSFPTVNTEAFF. Here the CDR3 DNA reads TGTGCCAGCAGTTTCCCCACAGTGAACACTGAAGCTTTCTTT. Filled out from reference TRBV28 and TRBJ1-1, the complete variable domain reads DVKVTQSSRYLVKRTGEKVFLECVQDMDHENMFWYRQDPGLGLRLIYFSYDVKMKEKGDIPEGYSVSREKKERFSLILESASTNQTSMYLCASSFPTVNTEAFFGQGTRLTVV.

The V and J genes are TRBV27 and TRBJ2-1; TRBD2 matches at 7 bases. Germline trimming cut 2 bases from V and 6 bases from J; bases unmatched to any gene: 10. This CDR3 contains 16 residues. CDR1 MNHEY and CDR2 SMNVEV come from the germline V gene (reference sequence). The CDR3 sequence: CASSLPGLGRGNEQFF. CDR3 coding DNA: TGTGCCAGCAGTTTACCGGGACTGGGGAGGGGCAATGAGCAGTTCTTC.

Concerning this clone: The sample carries other DNA sequences with the same CDR3. The genes are TRBV18 and TRBJ2-1, with 11 bases that match TRBD2. Trimming removed 3 bases from V and 4 bases from J; junction bases left unmatched: 5. The CDR3 extends over 16 amino acids. Germline V lookup: CDR1 KGHSH, CDR2 LQKENI. The CDR3 is CASSPPGTSGYNEQFF. In DNA, the CDR3 is TGTGCCAGCTCACCTCCCGGGACTAGCGGATACAATGAGCAGTTCTTC.

This sequence joins TRBV7-2 and TRBJ1-3; no clear D gene. Germline CDR1 and CDR2: SGHTA and FQGNSA. The V end lost 5 bases, the J end lost 3 bases, and 2 bases lay between the germline ends. This CDR3 contains 11 residues. CDR3 bases: TGTGCCAGCAGCCGTGGAAACACCATATATTTT. It yields the protein CASSRGNTIYF.

The chain combines TRBV27 with TRBJ1-2; a weak D match, TRBD1 (5 bases). The germline V gene has CDR1 MNHEY and CDR2 SMNVEV (reference sequence). This CDR3 spans 14 amino acids. Trimming left V 3 bases short and J 5 bases short, with 13 bases between. CDR3 sequence reads: CASSFQGVGYGYTF. Here the CDR3 DNA reads TGTGCCAGCAGTTTCCAGGGCGTTGGTTATGGCTACACCTTC.

This clone was detected once. The chain uses TRBV5-5 and TRBJ1-6; 9 bases are shared with TRBD1. Germline V gene data show CDR1 as SGHKS and CDR2 as YYEKEE (reference sequence). Unmatched junction bases numbered 6, after V lost 4 bases and J lost 4 bases. This CDR3 is 16 amino acids long. CDR3 amino acids: CASSQGQGAYNSPLHF. The CDR3 nucleotides are TGTGCCAGCAGCCAGGGACAGGGCGCATATAATTCACCCCTCCACTTT.

V usage is TRBV18 and J usage is TRBJ1-5, with 9 bases identical to TRBD1. Unmatched junction bases numbered 9, after V lost 6 bases and J lost 0 bases. Germline V gene lookup returns CDR1 KGHSH and CDR2 LQKENI. The CDR3 covers 17 residues. The CDR3 region is CASSAQGARYSNQPQHF. The CDR3 DNA sequence: TGTGCCAGCTCCGCACAGGGGGCGCGGTATAGCAATCAGCCCCAGCATTTT.

The chain combines TRBV3-1 (or the pseudogene TRBV3-2) with TRBJ2-1, with D tentatively TRBD2 (7 bases). CDR1 is LGHDT and CDR2 is YNNKEL in the germline V gene (reference sequence). CDR3 length: 14 residues. Between the trimmed V and J ends, which lost 4 bases and 16 bases, there was a span of 23 bases. This CDR3 reads CASSPRTGGAERFF. In nucleotides, the CDR3 is TGTGCCAGCAGCCCAAGGACGGGGGGCGCCGAGAGATTCTTC.

CDR3 nucleotide sequence: TGTGCCAGCAGTTTAATAGGGGGCGGCACCGGGGAGCTGTTTTTT. Translating it yields CASSLIGGGTGELFF. The rearrangement uses TRBV28 and TRBJ2-2; 7 bases are a match to TRBD1. The CDR3 totals 15 residues. Germline CDR1 MDHEN, CDR2 SYDVKM. Trimming took 2 bases from V and 4 from J; bases not matched to a gene: 4.

As concerns this clone: Likely a read error: the CDR3 ends without its conserved phenylalanine or tryptophan. The DNA is left out, because the CDR3 cannot be placed on it with certainty; the CDR3 is given as TCRdb lists it. The chain links TRBV5-1 to TRBJ2-7; the listed D gene, TRBD1, was not tested against the DNA. Germline V gene lookup returns CDR1 SGHRS and CDR2 YFSETQ. Both ends counted, the CDR3 spans 11 residues. This CDR3 reads CASSPAGRDNL.

The chain combines TRBV29-1 with TRBJ1-2, with D tentatively TRBD1 (6 bases). With 4 bases removed from V and 0 bases from J, the gap between germline ends came to 6 bases. This CDR3 comprises 12 residues. Germline V gene sequence: CDR1 SQVTM, CDR2 ANQGSEA. The DNA for the CDR3 is TGCAGCGTTGGGACAGCTAACTATGGCTACACCTTC. As protein: CSVGTANYGYTF.

The sample holds many counts of this clone. The DNA for the CDR3 is TGTGCCAGCAGCCCAGGGTTTAGCAATCAGCCCCAGCATTTT. Protein product: CASSPGFSNQPQHF. The V call is TRBV3-1 (or the pseudogene TRBV3-2), the J call TRBJ1-5; D perhaps matches TRBD1 (5 bases). V was trimmed by 4 bases and J by 0 bases, leaving 7 bases between them. The germline V gene encodes CDR1 LGHDT and CDR2 YNNKEL (reference sequence). This CDR3 has 14 residues.

This clone was detected a few times. The chain couples TRBV9 to TRBJ2-1, with D possibly matching TRBD2 (7 bases). Germline lookup yields CDR1 SGDLS and CDR2 YYNGEE. V shed 0 bases and J shed 10 bases, with 17 bases lying between them. This CDR3 has 15 residues. The CDR3 bases are TGTGCCAGCAGCGTAGTTCCCGGGGGGCCCGGCGAGCAGTTCTTC. Its protein product is CASSVVPGGPGEQFF.

This rearrangement joins TRBV15 to TRBJ1-5; D ambiguous. The CDR3 covers 16 residues. V lost 0 bases to trimming and J lost 7 bases, with 16 bases between them. Germline loops: CDR1 LNHNV, CDR2 YYDKDF (reference sequence). CDR3 sequence: CATSRDTRSNLQPQHF. CDR3 DNA: TGTGCCACCAGCAGAGATACGAGGAGCAATCTCCAGCCCCAGCATTTT.

The CDR3 bases are TGTGCCAGCAGCTTTTTCGCCTACGAGCAGTACTTC. This translates into CASSFFAYEQYF. The chain combines TRBV11-2 with TRBJ2-7; D gene ambiguous. The CDR3 consists of 12 residues. Germline V gives CDR1 SGHAT, CDR2 FQNNGV. V lost 3 bases and J lost 2, with 5 bases in between.

The chain employs TRBV21-1 and TRBJ1-5; TRBD1, as called in the table, went unchecked against the DNA. TRBV21-1 is listed as a pseudogene. CDR3 length: 18 residues. CDR3 amino acids: CASSKDLVGQIGNQPQHF. As DNA, the CDR3 is TGTGCCAGCAGCAAAGATTTGGTAGGACAGATAGGTAATCAGCCCCAGCATTTT.

The J gene is TRBJ1-2, the V gene TRBV28, with D possibly matching TRBD1 (5 bases). This CDR3 is 12 amino acids long. The V end lost 4 bases, the J end lost 4 bases, and 7 bases lay between the germline ends. Looked up from germline, CDR1 is MDHEN and CDR2 is SYDVKM. The CDR3 loop is CASSSRAYGYTF. The DNA for the CDR3 is TGTGCCAGCAGTTCCAGGGCCTATGGCTACACCTTC.

The V gene is TRBV5-1, the J gene TRBJ2-7; 8 bases are a match to TRBD2. The junction had 11 bases not matched to a gene; V was cut back by 4 bases and J by 5 bases. The germline V gene has CDR1 SGHRS and CDR2 YFSETQ. This CDR3 is built from 15 residues. This chain's CDR3 is CASSPSQRGIDEQYF. The CDR3, as DNA: TGCGCCAGCAGCCCATCCCAGCGGGGGATCGACGAGCAGTACTTC.

This clone has just a few counts. This chain joins TRBV5-1 and TRBJ2-7; D is uncertain. V gave up 4 bases and J gave up 0 bases, with 8 bases separating them. CDR1 is SGHRS, CDR2 YFSETQ, per germline. The CDR3 length is 13 residues. CDR3: CASSQLGSYEQYF. In DNA form, the CDR3 reads TGCGCCAGCAGCCAACTTGGCTCCTACGAGCAGTACTTC.

The chain carries TRBV19 and TRBJ1-4; TRBD1 agrees at 11 bases. The CDR3 is 14 amino acids. Germline assignment: CDR1 LNHDA and CDR2 SQIVND (reference sequence). J was trimmed by 13 bases and V by 7 bases; bases with no gene match: 11. The DNA of the CDR3 is TGTGCCAGTACCCCCGGGACAGGGGGTTCAGGACTGTTTTTT. This sequence encodes CASTPGTGGSGLFF.

In its sample, this clone was seen a few times. The chain carries TRBV19 and TRBJ2-5, with TRBD1 as a possible D gene (5 bases). The CDR3 consists of 14 residues. Trimming removed 1 base from V and 1 base from J, with 7 bases in between. CDR1 is LNHDA, CDR2 SQIVND, per germline (reference sequence). The CDR3 region is CASSIGQLQETQYF. The CDR3 DNA sequence: TGTGCCAGTAGTATAGGACAGCTCCAAGAGACCCAGTACTTC.

The CDR3 loop is CASGSRGQGFGGYEQYF. The DNA for the CDR3 is TGTGCCAGCGGTTCACGGGGACAGGGATTTGGGGGATACGAGCAGTACTTC. The chain carries TRBV2 and TRBJ2-7, with 9 bases matching TRBD1. From germline, CDR1 is SNHLY and CDR2 FYNNEI. CDR3 length equals 17 residues. The junction had 18 bases not matched to a gene; V was cut back by 8 bases and J by 4 bases.

This chain links TRBV11-2 with TRBJ2-7, with TRBD2 as a possible D gene (6 bases). CDR1 and CDR2 from the germline V gene are SGHAT and FQNNGV. This CDR3 contains 16 residues. The V end lost 5 bases, the J end lost 0 bases, and 17 bases lay between the germline ends. For the CDR3, the DNA is TGTGCCAGCAGCCCCCCGATTGGGCGGGACTCCTACGAGCAGTACTTC. Amino acid sequence: CASSPPIGRDSYEQYF.

This chain joins TRBV5-1 and TRBJ2-3; 8 bases align to TRBD2. Germline CDR1 SGHRS, CDR2 YFSETQ. The J segment lost 8 bases and the V segment lost 5 bases, leaving 19 bases of the junction unmatched. The CDR3 has 17 amino acids. The CDR3 loop reads CASRDRSGGPRQGTQYF. The CDR3 coding sequence is TGCGCCAGCAGGGATCGAAGCGGGGGCCCTCGCCAGGGTACGCAGTATTTT.

This clone appeared a few times. V and J are TRBV19 and TRBJ1-4; TRBD1 matches at 8 bases. CDR3 size: 15 residues. The trim removed 5 bases at V and 3 bases at J, leaving 5 bases unmatched. Per the germline V gene, CDR1 is LNHDA and CDR2 is SQIVND (reference sequence). DNA of the CDR3: TGTGCCAGTAGTGTGCAGGGGGCCGCTAATGAAAAACTGTTTTTT. Protein sequence: CASSVQGAANEKLFF. Full variable domain (remainder filled in from reference TRBV19 and TRBJ1-4): DGGITQSPKYLFRKEGQNVTLSCEQNLNHDAMYWYRQDPGQGLRLIYYSQIVNDFQKGDIAEGYSVSREKKESFPLTVTSAQKNPTAFYLCASSVQGAANEKLFFGSGTQLSVL.

V gene TRBV19 combines with J gene TRBJ1-3, with D tentatively TRBD1 (5 bases). V was trimmed by 0 bases and J by 4 bases, leaving 13 bases between them. The germline CDR1 and CDR2 sequences are LNHDA and SQIVND (reference sequence). The CDR3 runs 16 residues. In nucleotides, the CDR3 is TGTGCCAGTAGTATAGATGGCGGGGCATCCGGAAACACCATATATTTT. Its translation is CASSIDGGASGNTIYF.